The T cell receptor beta chain described here comes from a study of T cells in localized non-small cell lung cancer (dated by TCRdb to 2018 to 2020). In terms of the full investigation: T cell repertoires of approximately 250 early-stage NSCLC patients were analyzed, with tumors being compared against uninvolved tumor-adjacent lungs. The cohort consisted of around 250 treatment-naive NSCLC patients whose localized lung tumors had been resected. The mean age of the NSCLC patients was about 62 years, with fewer than 150 men and 95 to 110 women. Study-wide findings and limitations: Since the design was exploratory, TCR variables were selected using unadjusted p-values with no false-discovery rate correction. Multi-region tumor sequencing was not performed, so intratumor heterogeneity could not be excluded. A median of approximately 50 of the top 100 tumor clones turned up in the paired uninvolved adjacent lung, and some 28 of those clones also ranked among the top 100 of that same adjacent lung. Longer overall survival was associated with higher blood T cell density, whereas shorter survival was associated with higher adjacent-lung clonality. Uninvolved tumor-adjacent lung showed the highest T cell clonality, higher than tumor, which suggests more focused antigenic responses in the adjacent lung.

At diagnosis, tumor, uninvolved tumor-adjacent lung and peripheral blood were collected and then preserved as a mix of FFPE and fresh-frozen material. For TCR repertoire profiling, blood samples were analyzed as peripheral blood mononuclear cells. Concerning this clone itself: Its antigen is still unknown. Base qualities were left out, and no much larger clone turns up one base away.

The CDR3 holds 14 amino acids from the cysteine to the phenylalanine. Kept here is only the CDR3 DNA, which spans 42 bases and is read in frame from base 1. The germline V gene specifies MNHEY as CDR1 and SVGAGI as CDR2. V sheds 6 bases and J sheds 7 bases, leaving 16 bases between their ends. The immunoSEQ Assay was used to sequence TCR beta CDR3 regions from DNA. Processing in the source paper ran as follows. To compute T cell density, TCR beta template counts were normalized to usable DNA, which was estimated by amplifying housekeeping genes. Richness was estimated with the preseqR package, extrapolating to 400,000 templates for PBMC samples and 120,000 templates for tissue samples. Clonality was taken to be one minus Pielou's evenness. Tissue-enriched TCRs were identified through differential abundance testing performed on productive amino-acid clonotypes, with a minimum total count of 5 and an alpha of 0.1. The Jaccard Index and the Morisita Overlap Index were used to measure how much the repertoires overlapped between compartments. GLIPH grouped TCR beta CDR3s together with public tetramer-defined viral CDR3s, and a viral motif had to include at least three viral sequences and also show V-gene enrichment. TCRdb provides this immuneACCESS table in a form limited to in-frame rearrangements. Some clones are lacking; in checked studies, under half of them reflect an unresolved V gene, and why the rest are absent is not known. The V and J calls and the clone size are those of that table, but D and trimming were determined from the DNA. The sample has roughly 38,000 clones on record, more than 80% of them singletons. The ten largest clones capture more than 5.5% of the sample.

The TCR comes from a male donor aged 60 or over with stage II lung adenocarcinoma. The chain couples TRBV6-5 to TRBJ2-1, with no D gene named confidently. The source was peripheral blood mononuclear cells, collected before any cancer treatment. The CDR3 protein is CASSIPLYGNEQFF. At the DNA level, the sequence is TGTGCCAGCAGCATCCCCTTATACGGGAATGAGCAGTTCTTC.